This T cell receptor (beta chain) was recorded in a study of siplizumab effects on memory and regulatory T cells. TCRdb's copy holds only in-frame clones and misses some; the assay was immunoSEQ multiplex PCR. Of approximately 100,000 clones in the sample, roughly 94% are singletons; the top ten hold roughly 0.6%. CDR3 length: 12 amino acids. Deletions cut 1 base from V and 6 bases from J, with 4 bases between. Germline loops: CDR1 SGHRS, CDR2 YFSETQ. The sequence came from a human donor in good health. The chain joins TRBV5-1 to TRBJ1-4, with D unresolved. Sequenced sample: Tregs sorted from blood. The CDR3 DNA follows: TGCGCCAGCAGCTTGACACATGAAAAACTGTTTTTT. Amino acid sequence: CASSLTHEKLFF. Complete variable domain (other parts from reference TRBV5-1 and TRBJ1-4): KAGVTQTPRYLIKTRGQQVTLSCSPISGHRSVSWYQQTPGQGLQFLFEYFSETQRNKGNFPGRFSGRQFSNSRSEMNVSTLELGDSALYLCASSLTHEKLFFGSGTQLSVL.